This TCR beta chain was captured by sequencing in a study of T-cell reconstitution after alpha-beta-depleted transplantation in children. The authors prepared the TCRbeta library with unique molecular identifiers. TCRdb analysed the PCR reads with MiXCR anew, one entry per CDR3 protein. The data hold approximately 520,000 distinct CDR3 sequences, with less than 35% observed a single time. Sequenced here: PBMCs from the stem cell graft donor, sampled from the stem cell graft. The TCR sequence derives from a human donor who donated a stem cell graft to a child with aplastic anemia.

The CDR3 nucleotides read TGCAGTGCTGTAGACTCCTACGAGCAGTACTTC. It yields the protein CSAVDSYEQYF. The J gene is TRBJ2-7, the V gene TRBV20-1; no clear D. The V gene lost 5 bases and the J gene lost 0 bases, with 5 bases spanning the gap. The germline CDR1 and CDR2 sequences are DFQATT and SNEGSKA (reference sequence). CDR3 length: 11 amino acids.